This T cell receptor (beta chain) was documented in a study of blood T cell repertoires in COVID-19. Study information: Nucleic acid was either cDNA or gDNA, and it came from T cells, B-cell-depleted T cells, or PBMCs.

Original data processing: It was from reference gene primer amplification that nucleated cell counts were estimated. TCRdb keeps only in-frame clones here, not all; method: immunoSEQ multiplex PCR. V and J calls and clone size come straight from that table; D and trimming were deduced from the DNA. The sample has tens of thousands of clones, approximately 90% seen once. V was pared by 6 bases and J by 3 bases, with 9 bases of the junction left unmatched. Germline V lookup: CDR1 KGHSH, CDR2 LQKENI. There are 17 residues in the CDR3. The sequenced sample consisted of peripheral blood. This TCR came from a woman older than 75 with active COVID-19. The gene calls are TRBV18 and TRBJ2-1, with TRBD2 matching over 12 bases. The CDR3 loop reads CASSNGTSGSFYNEQFF. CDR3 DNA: TGTGCCAGCTCCAACGGGACTAGCGGGTCCTTCTACAATGAGCAGTTCTTC.